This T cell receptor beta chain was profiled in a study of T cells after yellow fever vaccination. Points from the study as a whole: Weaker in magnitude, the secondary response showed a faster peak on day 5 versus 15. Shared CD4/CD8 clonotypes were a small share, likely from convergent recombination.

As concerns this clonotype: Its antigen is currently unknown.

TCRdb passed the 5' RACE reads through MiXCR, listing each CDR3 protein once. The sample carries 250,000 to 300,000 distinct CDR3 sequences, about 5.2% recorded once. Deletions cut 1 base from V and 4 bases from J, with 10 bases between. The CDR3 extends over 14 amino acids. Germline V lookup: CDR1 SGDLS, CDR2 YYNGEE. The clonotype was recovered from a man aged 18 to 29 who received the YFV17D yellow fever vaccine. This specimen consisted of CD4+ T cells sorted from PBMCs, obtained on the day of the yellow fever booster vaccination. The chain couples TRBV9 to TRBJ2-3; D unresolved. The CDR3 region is CASSVQAFADTQYF. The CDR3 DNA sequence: TGTGCCAGCAGCGTACAGGCGTTCGCAGATACGCAGTATTTT.